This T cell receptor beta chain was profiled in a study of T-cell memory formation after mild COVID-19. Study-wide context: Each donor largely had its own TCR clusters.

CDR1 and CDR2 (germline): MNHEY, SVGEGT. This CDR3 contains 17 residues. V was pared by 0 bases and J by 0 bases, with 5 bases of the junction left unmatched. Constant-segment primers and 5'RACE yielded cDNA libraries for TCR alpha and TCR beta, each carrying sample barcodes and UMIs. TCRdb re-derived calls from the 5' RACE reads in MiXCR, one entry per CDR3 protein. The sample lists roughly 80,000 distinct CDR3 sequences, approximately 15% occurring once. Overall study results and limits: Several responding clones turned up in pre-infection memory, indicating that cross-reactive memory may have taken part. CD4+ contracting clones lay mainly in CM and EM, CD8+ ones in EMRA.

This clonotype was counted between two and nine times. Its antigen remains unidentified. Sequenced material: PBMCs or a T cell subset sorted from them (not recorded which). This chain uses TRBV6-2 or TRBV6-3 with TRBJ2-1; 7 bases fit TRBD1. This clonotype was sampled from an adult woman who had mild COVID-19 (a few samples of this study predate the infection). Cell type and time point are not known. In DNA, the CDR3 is TGTGCCAGCAGTTACTCGACACGGGACAGCTCCTACAATGAGCAGTTCTTC. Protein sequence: CASSYSTRDSSYNEQFF.